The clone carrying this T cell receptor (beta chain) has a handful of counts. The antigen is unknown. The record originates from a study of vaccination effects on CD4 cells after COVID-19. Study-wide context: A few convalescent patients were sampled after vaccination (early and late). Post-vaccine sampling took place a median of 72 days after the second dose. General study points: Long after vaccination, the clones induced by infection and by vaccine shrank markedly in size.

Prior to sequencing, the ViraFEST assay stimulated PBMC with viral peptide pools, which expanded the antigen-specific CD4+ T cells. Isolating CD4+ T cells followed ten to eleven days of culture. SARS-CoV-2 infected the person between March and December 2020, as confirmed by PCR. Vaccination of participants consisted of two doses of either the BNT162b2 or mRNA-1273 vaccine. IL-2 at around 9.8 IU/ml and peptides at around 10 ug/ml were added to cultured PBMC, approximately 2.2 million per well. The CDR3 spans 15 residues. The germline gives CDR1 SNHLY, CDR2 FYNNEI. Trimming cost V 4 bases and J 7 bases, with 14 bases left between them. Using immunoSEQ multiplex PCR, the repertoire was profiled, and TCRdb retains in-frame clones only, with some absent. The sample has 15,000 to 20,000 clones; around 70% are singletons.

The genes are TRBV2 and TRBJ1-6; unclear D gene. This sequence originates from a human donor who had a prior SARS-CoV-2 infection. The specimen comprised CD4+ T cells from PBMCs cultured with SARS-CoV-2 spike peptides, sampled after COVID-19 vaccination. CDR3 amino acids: CASSVSEDRNSPLHF. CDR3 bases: TGTGCCAGCAGTGTGTCCGAGGACCGGAATTCACCCCTCCACTTT.